The clone carrying this TCR beta chain was detected only once. Its antigen is not known. The CDR3 consists of 14 residues. The V and J ends lost 7 bases and 4 bases respectively, with 16 bases between them. Germline CDR1 and CDR2: SGHRS and YFSETQ. This record comes from a study of T cells in localized non-small cell lung cancer. Notes on the study in general: Across samples, adjacent lung featured a median around 57 of the top 100 tumor clones.

Libraries were prepared by immunoSEQ multiplex PCR; TCRdb keeps only in-frame clonotypes and omits some of them. Found here are 45,000 to 65,000 clones, around 81% of them singletons; the top ten hold approximately 4.8%. The source of this sequence is a woman between 35 and 70 years old with stage II lung adenocarcinoma. The rearrangement uses TRBV5-1 and TRBJ2-3; D gene unclear. The source material was PBMCs, sampled before any cancer treatment. Here the CDR3 DNA reads TGCGCCAGCGGCCAGGACGTTAGCTCAGATACGCAGTATTTT. Translation: CASGQDVSSDTQYF.